The rows below give T cell receptor beta chains drawn from one sample of a study. TCRdb re-called the 5' RACE reads with MiXCR, one entry per CDR3 protein. The repertoire consists of roughly 9,000 distinct CDR3 sequences, with approximately 15% occurring once and the leading ten covering 3.5%. The material sequenced was memory CD4+ T cells sorted from blood. These receptors were collected from a female donor with breast cancer. Each CDR3 is given with its conserved first and last residue. The D gene is left open where the match is weak. Clone size is stated in some rows and not others, as once, few, many or a class when expanded.

size	D	length	V	J	CDR3	DNA
medium-sized	.	12	TRBV20-1	TRBJ1-1	CSARPRALEAFF	TGCAGTGCTAGACCTAGGGCACTAGAAGCTTTCTTT
many	TRBD1	15	TRBV2	TRBJ1-3	CASSSQGATGNTIYF	TGTGCCAGCAGTTCGCAGGGGGCCACTGGAAACACCATATATTTT
medium-sized	.	18	TRBV5-1	TRBJ1-6	CASSAAPRRGSYNSPLHF	TGCGCCAGCAGCGCGGCACCACGGCGGGGAAGTTATAATTCACCCCTCCACTTT
many	.	16	TRBV25-1	TRBJ2-2	CASSPLTGRGTGELFF	TGTGCCAGCAGCCCCCTTACAGGGCGCGGCACCGGGGAGCTGTTTTTT
medium-sized	TRBD1	16	TRBV24-1	TRBJ1-5	CATSERGQGGAQPQHF	TGTGCCACCAGTGAAAGGGGACAGGGAGGCGCTCAGCCCCAGCATTTT
medium-sized	TRBD1	17	TRBV24-1	TRBJ2-3	CATSDFGNRGRKDTQYF	TGTGCCACCAGTGATTTTGGGAACAGGGGGCGCAAAGATACGCAGTATTTT
.	TRBD2	18	TRBV7-8	TRBJ2-5	CASSSGLAGGRRGETRYF	TGTGCCAGCAGCTCGGGACTAGCGGGAGGCAGACGCGGAGAGACCCGGTACTTC
medium-sized	.	13	TRBV5-1	TRBJ2-7	CASSSDTPREQYF	TGCGCCAGCAGCTCGGACACCCCTAGGGAGCAGTACTTC
medium-sized	TRBD1	13	TRBV25-1	TRBJ1-2	CASDPGQSRGYTF	TGTGCCTCAGACCCGGGACAGAGTCGAGGCTACACCTTC
many	.	12	TRBV12-3/TRBV12-4	TRBJ2-1	CASSSNYNEQFF	TGTGCCAGCAGCTCTAACTACAATGAGCAGTTCTTC
many	TRBD2	14	TRBV4-3	TRBJ2-4	CASSQGTSEIIQYF	TGCGCCAGCAGCCAAGGAACTAGCGAGATCATTCAGTACTTC
many	.	15	TRBV20-1	TRBJ1-1	CSAPTMSGESTEAFF	TGCAGTGCTCCTACTATGTCAGGGGAGAGCACTGAAGCTTTCTTT
medium-sized	TRBD1	14	TRBV7-2	TRBJ1-2	CASSSGQNFYGYTF	TGTGCCAGCAGCTCGGGACAGAACTTCTATGGCTACACCTTC
many	.	17	TRBV15	TRBJ1-2	CATSGDREGALRYGYTF	TGTGCCACCAGCGGAGATCGTGAAGGGGCGCTACGCTATGGCTACACCTTC
medium-sized	.	17	TRBV6-5	TRBJ1-5	CASSSTRGGTGNQPQHF	TGTGCCAGCAGTTCCACGAGAGGGGGAACGGGGAATCAGCCCCAGCATTTT
few	TRBD1	13	TRBV28	TRBJ2-5	CVPTGGEGETQYF	TGTGTTCCGACAGGGGGCGAGGGAGAGACCCAGTACTTC
many	TRBD2	16	TRBV7-2	TRBJ2-2	CASSFRLAGGTGELFF	TGTGCCAGCAGCTTTAGACTAGCGGGAGGGACCGGGGAGCTGTTTTTT
.	.	11	TRBV7-2	TRBJ1-1	CASSLAEVSFF	TGTGCCAGCAGCTTAGCGGAGGTGTCTTTCTTT
medium-sized	.	12	TRBV6-2/TRBV6-3	TRBJ2-1	CASNDVYNEQFF	TGTGCCAGCAATGATGTATACAATGAGCAGTTCTTC
.	.	13	TRBV6-6	TRBJ1-4	CASSRARNERLFF	TGTGCCAGCAGCCGCGCCCGCAATGAAAGACTGTTTTTT
medium-sized	.	17	TRBV5-1	TRBJ2-6	CASSQSEGNSGANVLTF	TGCGCCAGCAGCCAAAGTGAAGGGAATTCTGGGGCCAACGTCCTGACTTTC
many	TRBD2	19	TRBV7-3	TRBJ2-3	CASSLSLEWRLAGTDTQYF	TGTGCCAGCAGCTTATCGTTGGAGTGGAGACTAGCGGGCACAGATACGCAGTATTTT
once	.	14	TRBV5-5	TRBJ2-1	CASSFGPGQNEQFF	TGTGCCAGCAGCTTCGGTCCCGGACAGAATGAGCAGTTCTTC
medium-sized	.	18	TRBV7-6	TRBJ1-3	CASSLAVAQGGTGNTIYF	TGTGCCAGCAGCTTAGCGGTGGCACAGGGCGGAACTGGAAACACCATATATTTT
medium-sized	.	12	TRBV3-1	TRBJ1-2	CASSHTLDGYTF	TGTGCCAGCAGCCACACTTTGGATGGCTACACCTTC
few	.	11	TRBV7-9	TRBJ2-1	CASSLVSGQFF	TGTGCCAGCAGCTTAGTCTCCGGGCAGTTCTTC
many	TRBD1	14	TRBV7-9	TRBJ1-1	CASSLTGEGTEAFF	TGTGCCAGCAGCTTAACAGGGGAGGGCACTGAAGCTTTCTTT
.	.	13	TRBV28	TRBJ2-3	CASRGHNTDTQYF	TGTGCCAGCAGGGGACATAACACAGATACGCAGTATTTT
.	TRBD2	15	TRBV6-1	TRBJ2-3	CDSGIAGGNTDTQYF	TGTGACAGCGGAATAGCGGGAGGGAACACAGATACGCAGTATTTT
medium-sized	.	13	TRBV29-1	TRBJ1-2	CSVESWGGDGYTF	TGCAGCGTTGAATCTTGGGGGGGCGATGGCTACACCTTC
.	TRBD2	17	TRBV6-5	TRBJ2-1	CASSYSPTSGVYNEQFF	TGTGCCAGCAGTTACTCCCCTACTAGCGGAGTCTACAATGAGCAGTTCTTC
many	.	16	TRBV6-1	TRBJ2-2	CASLPGQLLNTGEPFF	TGTGCCAGCCTTCCGGGACAACTACTTAACACCGGGGAGCCGTTTTTT
medium-sized	TRBD1	14	TRBV6-2/TRBV6-3	TRBJ2-3	CASRFDRGTDTQYF	TGTGCCAGCAGATTCGACAGGGGCACAGATACGCAGTATTTT
medium-sized	TRBD1	11	TRBV2	TRBJ2-5	CASGTGGTQYF	TGTGCCAGCGGGACAGGGGGGACCCAGTACTTC
medium-sized	TRBD2	15	TRBV5-1	TRBJ2-1	CASSQGLAGVDEQFF	TGCGCCAGCAGCCAGGGACTAGCGGGAGTCGATGAGCAGTTCTTC
medium-sized	TRBD1	14	TRBV5-1	TRBJ2-1	CASSEQGIMNEQFF	TGCGCCAGCAGCGAACAGGGGATAATGAATGAGCAGTTCTTC
many	TRBD2	18	TRBV7-3	TRBJ2-6	CASSLRASGGMGANVLTF	TGTGCCAGCAGCTTAAGGGCTAGCGGGGGAATGGGGGCCAACGTCCTGACTTTC
many	TRBD1	16	TRBV28	TRBJ2-7	CASSLALGDRGHEQYF	TGTGCCAGCAGTCTCGCCCTAGGGGACAGGGGGCACGAGCAGTACTTC
many	.	13	TRBV7-7	TRBJ2-5	CASSDPRKETQYF	TGTGCTAGCAGCGATCCCCGGAAGGAGACCCAGTACTTC